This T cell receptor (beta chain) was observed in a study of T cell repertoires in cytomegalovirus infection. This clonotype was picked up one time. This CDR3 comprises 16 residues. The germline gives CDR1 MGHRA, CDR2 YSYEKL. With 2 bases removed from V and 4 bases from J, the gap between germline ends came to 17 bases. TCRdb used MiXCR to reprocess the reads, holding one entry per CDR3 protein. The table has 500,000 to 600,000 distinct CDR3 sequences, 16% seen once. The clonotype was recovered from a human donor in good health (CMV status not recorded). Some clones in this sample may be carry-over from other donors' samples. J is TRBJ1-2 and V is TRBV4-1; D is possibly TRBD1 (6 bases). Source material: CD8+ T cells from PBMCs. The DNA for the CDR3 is TGCGCCAGCAGCCAAATTGGGGGCGATGATTTCTATGGCTACACCTTC. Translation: CASSQIGGDDFYGYTF.